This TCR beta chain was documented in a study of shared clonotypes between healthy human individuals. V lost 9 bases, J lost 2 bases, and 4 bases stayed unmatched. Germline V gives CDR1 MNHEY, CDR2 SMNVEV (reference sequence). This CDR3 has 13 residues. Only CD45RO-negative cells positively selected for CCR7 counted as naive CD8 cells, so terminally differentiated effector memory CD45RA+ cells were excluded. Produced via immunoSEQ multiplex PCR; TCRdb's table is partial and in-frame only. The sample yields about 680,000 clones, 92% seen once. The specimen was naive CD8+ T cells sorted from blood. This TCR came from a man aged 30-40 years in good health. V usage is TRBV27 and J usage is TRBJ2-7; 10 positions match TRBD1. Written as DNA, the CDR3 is TGTGCCAGTATGGGACAGGGGACCTACGAGCAGTACTTC. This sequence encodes CASMGQGTYEQYF.